The 17 T cell receptor beta chains reported below all come from one sample, sequenced in a study of T cell responses to AZD1222 COVID-19 vaccine. Here immunoSEQ multiplex PCR was the method, and the copy in TCRdb shows in-frame clones only, minus some. Found here are 90,000 to 110,000 clones, roughly 88% of them singletons; the top ten hold about 2.3%. The input for sequencing was peripheral blood, taken on day 0 of AZD1222 vaccination. The source of these receptors is an adult in good health.

The chain combines TRBV6-5 with TRBJ1-6; perhaps TRBD1 as D (5 bases). This CDR3 has 14 residues. The germline V gene encodes CDR1 MNHEY and CDR2 SVGAGI. The germline V and J ends were trimmed by 4 bases and 14 bases, with 18 bases remaining between them. Here the CDR3 DNA reads TGTGCCAGCAGTTCCAAGGGACCGGCTCAGGCCCTCCACTTT. As protein: CASSSKGPAQALHF.

This sequence joins TRBV5-1 and TRBJ2-7, with 9 bases that match TRBD1. Germline CDR1 SGHRS, CDR2 YFSETQ. Trimming cost V 4 bases and J 3 bases; bases outside gene matches: 8. The CDR3 sequence is 15 residues long. This CDR3 reads CASSPRGTGFYEQYF. The CDR3, as DNA: TGCGCCAGCAGCCCTCGAGGGACAGGGTTCTACGAGCAGTACTTC.

This clone was detected a few times. The V call is TRBV6-5, the J call TRBJ1-4; D remains unclear. Germline CDR1 MNHEY, CDR2 SVGAGI. V lost 8 bases and J 4 bases, leaving 14 bases between the germline ends. CDR3 length: 14 residues. The CDR3 nucleotides read TGTGCCAGCTCAGAGACGGCGGATAATGAAAAACTGTTTTTT. Amino acids: CASSETADNEKLFF.

This chain links TRBV23-1 with TRBJ2-1; 11 nucleotides match TRBD1. TRBV23-1 is annotated as an ORF whose role is uncertain. Trimming took 2 bases from V and 6 from J; bases not matched to a gene: 3. There are 15 residues in the CDR3. The CDR3 loop reads CASSQGTGGPNEQFF. CDR3 nucleotide sequence: TGCGCCAGCAGTCAAGGGACAGGGGGGCCCAATGAGCAGTTCTTC.

Only a few counts were recorded for this clone. V is TRBV18 and J is TRBJ1-3; TRBD1 agrees at 8 bases. The CDR3 has 15 residues. Germline CDR1 KGHSH, CDR2 LQKENI. The ends lost 2 bases at V and 4 bases at J; junction bases unmatched: 4. This chain's CDR3 is CASSPGQGGGNTIYF. As DNA, the CDR3 is TGTGCCAGCTCACCAGGACAGGGAGGCGGAAACACCATATATTTT.

This clone was counted a single time. The rearrangement uses TRBV4-1 and TRBJ1-1, with a tentative D call TRBD1 (5 bases). The CDR3 spans 15 residues. V was pared by 4 bases and J by 6 bases, with 18 bases between. Germline CDR1 reads MGHRA; CDR2 reads YSYEKL. CDR3 nucleotide sequence: TGCGCCAGCAGCCCATGGAAGGGGAGGTTCTCTGAAGCTTTCTTT. Translation: CASSPWKGRFSEAFF.

The rearrangement uses TRBV5-4 and TRBJ2-7, with D maybe TRBD1 (5 bases). Germline V gene sequence: CDR1 SGHNT, CDR2 YYREEE (reference sequence). This CDR3 is built from 14 residues. V shed 3 bases and J shed 7 bases, with 17 bases lying between them. The CDR3 coding sequence is TGTGCCAGCAGCTCCCGACCAGGGAAGTTGGAGCAGTACTTC. Translated: CASSSRPGKLEQYF. Full variable domain (missing parts from reference TRBV5-4 and TRBJ2-7): ETGVTQSPTHLIKTRGQQVTLRCSSQSGHNTVSWYQQALGQGPQFIFQYYREEENGRGNFPPRFSGLQFPNYSSELNVNALELDDSALYLCASSSRPGKLEQYFGPGTRLTVT.

This chain uses TRBV19 with TRBJ1-5; a possible D gene is TRBD1 (5 bases). Germline loops: CDR1 LNHDA, CDR2 SQIVND (reference sequence). Trimming left V 6 bases short and J 0 bases short, with 9 bases between. CDR3 length equals 14 residues. The CDR3 sequence: CASSRQTSNQPQHF. The CDR3 DNA follows: TGTGCCAGTAGCAGACAGACTAGCAATCAGCCCCAGCATTTT.

The CDR3 sequence is CASSVGVSSYNSPLHF. The CDR3 nucleotides are TGTGCCAGCAGCGTAGGTGTGAGCTCCTATAATTCACCCCTCCACTTT. The rearrangement uses TRBV9 and TRBJ1-6; D unresolved. The CDR3 covers 16 residues. V was cut by 0 bases and J by 0 bases, with 7 bases left in between. In germline, CDR1 is SGDLS, CDR2 YYNGEE.

The chain has TRBV5-1 and TRBJ2-1; TRBD2 aligns across 8 bases. Unmatched junction bases numbered 10, after V lost 6 bases and J lost 2 bases. The CDR3 consists of 16 residues. The germline V gene encodes CDR1 SGHRS and CDR2 YFSETQ. CDR3 bases: TGCGCCAGCAACCTGCGCGGGGGGCCAACCTACAATGAGCAGTTCTTC. This codes for CASNLRGGPTYNEQFF.

V gene TRBV4-1 combines with J gene TRBJ2-5; 8 bases align to TRBD2. Trimming took 0 bases from V and 5 from J; bases not matched to a gene: 14. CDR1 MGHRA and CDR2 YSYEKL come from the germline V gene. CDR3 length: 18 residues. The CDR3 spells CASSQDRRGGSFGETQYF. The CDR3 DNA follows: TGCGCCAGCAGCCAAGATCGTCGCGGGGGGTCTTTCGGGGAGACCCAGTACTTC.

This clone was recorded only once. The V gene is TRBV10-3, the J gene TRBJ1-5; possible D gene TRBD1, 6 bases. The V and J ends lost 10 bases and 0 bases respectively, with 16 bases between them. CDR3 length: 15 residues. The germline gives CDR1 ENHRY, CDR2 SYGVKD. In DNA, the CDR3 is TGTGCCACCACCTCAGGGGATTATAGCAATCAGCCCCAGCATTTT. It encodes CATTSGDYSNQPQHF.

The gene calls are TRBV4-1 and TRBJ2-3; 15 positions agree with TRBD2. With 4 bases clipped from V and 1 base from J, the junction kept 6 bases outside the gene matches. CDR3 length: 18 amino acids. Germline lookup yields CDR1 MGHRA and CDR2 YSYEKL. The CDR3 sequence: CASSPGLAGGPGTDTQYF. The CDR3 DNA reads TGCGCCAGCAGCCCGGGACTAGCGGGAGGCCCTGGCACAGATACGCAGTATTTT.

The CDR3 protein is CASSLDRTGIRSSYEQYF. CDR3 in DNA: TGCGCCAGCAGCTTGGATCGGACAGGTATCCGAAGCTCCTACGAGCAGTACTTC. The chain couples TRBV5-1 to TRBJ2-7; TRBD1 matches 7 bases. With 0 bases clipped from V and 0 bases from J, the junction kept 12 bases outside the gene matches. The CDR3 loop spans 18 amino acids. Germline V gives CDR1 SGHRS, CDR2 YFSETQ.

V usage is TRBV5-6 and J usage is TRBJ2-2, with a possible D match to TRBD1 (6 bases). Germline loops: CDR1 SGHDT, CDR2 YYEEEE. This CDR3 contains 15 residues. With 4 bases removed from V and 0 bases from J, the gap between germline ends came to 10 bases. In DNA, the CDR3 is TGTGCCAGCAGCATAACAGGGTCGAACACCGGGGAGCTGTTTTTT. Its translation: CASSITGSNTGELFF. The full variable domain, rest sourced from reference TRBV5-6 and TRBJ2-2, is DAGVTQSPTHLIKTRGQQVTLRCSPKSGHDTVSWYQQALGQGPQFIFQYYEEEERQRGNFPDRFSGHQFPNYSSELNVNALLLGDSALYLCASSITGSNTGELFFGEGSRLTVL.

This sequence joins TRBV5-5 and TRBJ2-1; D gene unclear. Deletions cut 1 base from V and 9 bases from J, with 8 bases between. The CDR3 length is 12 residues. The germline V gene encodes CDR1 SGHKS and CDR2 YYEKEE (reference sequence). CDR3 sequence reads: CASSLSSVEQFF. DNA for the CDR3: TGTGCCAGCAGCTTGAGTTCGGTTGAGCAGTTCTTC.

This clone was seen once. This chain joins TRBV6-6 and TRBJ2-7, with 13 positions matching TRBD2. From germline, CDR1 is MNHNY and CDR2 SVGAGI (reference sequence). J was trimmed by 0 bases and V by 5 bases; bases with no gene match: 7. This CDR3 spans 17 amino acids. CDR3 bases: TGTGCCAGCAGTCAGACTAGCGGGGGGCCCCACTCCTACGAGCAGTACTTC. Protein sequence: CASSQTSGGPHSYEQYF.